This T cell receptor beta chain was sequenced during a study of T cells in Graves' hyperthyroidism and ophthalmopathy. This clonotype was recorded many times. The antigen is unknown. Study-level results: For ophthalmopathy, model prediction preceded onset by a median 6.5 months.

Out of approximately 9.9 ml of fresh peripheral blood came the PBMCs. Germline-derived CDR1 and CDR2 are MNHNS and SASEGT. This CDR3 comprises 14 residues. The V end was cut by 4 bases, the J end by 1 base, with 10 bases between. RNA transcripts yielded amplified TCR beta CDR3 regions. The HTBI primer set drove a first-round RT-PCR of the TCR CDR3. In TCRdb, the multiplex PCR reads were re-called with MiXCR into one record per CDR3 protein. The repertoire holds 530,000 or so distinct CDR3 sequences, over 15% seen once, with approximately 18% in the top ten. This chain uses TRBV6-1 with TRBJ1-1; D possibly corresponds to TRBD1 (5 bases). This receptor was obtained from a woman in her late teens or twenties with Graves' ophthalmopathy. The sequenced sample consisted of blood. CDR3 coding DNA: TGTGCCAGCAGTGTAAGACAGCGGAACACTGAAGCTTTCTTT. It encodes CASSVRQRNTEAFF.